This TCR beta chain originates from a study of regulatory T cells in long-lasting Graves disease. Both iRepertoire HTBI primers and Arm-PCR of CDR3 regions were used to build the TCR beta libraries. MiXCR, applied by TCRdb to the multiplex PCR reads, yields one record per CDR3 protein. Of about 200,000 distinct CDR3 sequences listed, around 20% are singletons. There are many counts of this clonotype. Indicated time point: newly diagnosed GD, antithyroid drugs for less than 3 months. PBMC RNA was the source of the TCR library. The CDR3 is made up of 16 amino acids. Germline V gene sequence: CDR1 DFQATT, CDR2 SNEGSKA (reference sequence). V shed 7 bases and J 1 base; nucleotides not matched to a gene: 12.

This chain connects TRBV20-1 to TRBJ2-3; 9 bases are shared with TRBD2. This receptor was identified in a female donor with Graves disease. This specimen consisted of peripheral blood mononuclear cells (PBMCs), obtained at new diagnosis, from a patient treated with antithyroid drugs. This CDR3 is CSVRASGTSGTDTQYF. The CDR3 DNA follows: TGCAGTGTTCGGGCTAGCGGGACGAGCGGCACAGATACGCAGTATTTT.